These 22 T cell receptor beta chains were sequenced from one sample in a study of shared clonotypes between healthy human individuals. Only in-frame clones appear in the TCRdb table, and some are missing; sequencing was by immunoSEQ multiplex PCR. Counted here are around 1.4 million clones, about 98.5% occurring once; the ten biggest clones make up about 0.35%. The source material was naive CD4+ T cells sorted from blood. The subset: CD45RA+ positively selected. These receptors were obtained from a man aged 30 to 39 in good health.

This rearrangement joins TRBV18 to TRBJ2-3; 10 bases align to TRBD2. This CDR3 comprises 17 residues. The V gene's germline CDR1 is KGHSH and CDR2 LQKENI. V trimming: 1 base; J trimming: 2 bases; junction bases outside the gene matches: 6. The CDR3 nucleotides read TGTGCCAGCTCACCACTTCCAGCGGGAGGGATCACAGATACGCAGTATTTT. Residues: CASSPLPAGGITDTQYF.

The chain couples TRBV25-1 to TRBJ2-1; 9 positions agree with TRBD1. The CDR3 is 14 amino acids. The V segment lost 2 bases and the J segment 10 bases; nucleotides outside the gene matches: 6. Germline V CDR1 and CDR2: MGHDK, SYGVNS. The CDR3 nucleotides are TGTGCCAGCAGTGAACTTACAGGGGGCCACGAGCAGTTCTTC. It is translated as CASSELTGGHEQFF. Combining the CDR3 with reference TRBV25-1 and TRBJ2-1 gives the whole variable domain EADIYQTPRYLVIGTGKKITLECSQTMGHDKMYWYQQDPGMELHLIHYSYGVNSTEKGDLSSESTVSRIRTEHFPLTLESARPSHTSQYLCASSELTGGHEQFFGPGTRLTVL.

For this clone: Within the sample, other DNA sequences also encode this same CDR3. The V call is TRBV30, the J call TRBJ2-7; D remains unclear. Germline-derived CDR1 and CDR2 are GTSNPN and SVGIG (reference sequence). Trimming shortened V by 0 bases and J by 2 bases, and 5 bases separated the two germline ends. The CDR3 length is 12 residues. CDR3 DNA sequence: TGTGCCTGGAGTGTGGGTCCCTACGAGCAGTACTTC. Protein: CAWSVGPYEQYF.

Comment on this clone: Other DNA sequences in the same sample also yield this CDR3. This chain uses TRBV7-2 with TRBJ2-1, with TRBD2 identical over 8 bases. The CDR3 length is 15 residues. Germline CDR1 and CDR2: SGHTA and FQGNSA. V dropped 1 base and J dropped 4; count of bases not matched to a gene: 3. The CDR3 coding sequence is TGTGCCAGCAGCTTAGGGGTAGCGGGGTACAATGAGCAGTTCTTC. It codes for CASSLGVAGYNEQFF.

This clone showed up just once. V gene TRBV27 combines with J gene TRBJ2-7; D call uncertain. The CDR3 is 11 amino acids. With 4 bases removed from V and 2 bases from J, the gap between germline ends came to 3 bases. Germline V CDR1 and CDR2: MNHEY, SMNVEV (reference sequence). The CDR3 loop reads CASSSAYEQYF. CDR3 sequence (DNA): TGTGCCAGCAGTTCCGCCTACGAGCAGTACTTC.

This chain connects TRBV28 to TRBJ1-2, with 7 bases matching TRBD1. The germline V gene encodes CDR1 MDHEN and CDR2 SYDVKM. This CDR3 comprises 14 residues. Trimming removed 3 bases from V and 8 bases from J; junction bases left unmatched: 9. This CDR3 is CASSFEDRVGGYTF. The CDR3 DNA reads TGTGCCAGCAGTTTCGAAGACAGGGTGGGAGGCTACACCTTC.

This clone has just one count. This chain uses TRBV9 with TRBJ2-7, with 16 bases aligning to TRBD2. Trimming took 3 bases from V and 7 from J; bases not matched to a gene: 1. Germline V gene data show CDR1 as SGDLS and CDR2 as YYNGEE. This CDR3 has 14 residues. CDR3 in amino acids: CASSAGLAGGEQYF. Written as DNA, the CDR3 is TGTGCCAGCAGCGCGGGACTAGCGGGAGGGGAGCAGTACTTC.

The chain carries TRBV28 and TRBJ1-2; D uncertain. Per germline, CDR1 MDHEN and CDR2 SYDVKM. This CDR3 contains 14 residues. Trimming shortened V by 6 bases and J by 0 bases, and 11 bases separated the two germline ends. The CDR3, as DNA: TGTGCCAGCAGCAGGTCAGCACCTAACTATGGCTACACCTTC. This gives the protein CASSRSAPNYGYTF.

The chain employs TRBV15 and TRBJ2-7; 7 bases map to TRBD2. The germline V gene has CDR1 LNHNV and CDR2 YYDKDF (reference sequence). The CDR3 sequence is 14 residues long. The V and J ends lost 3 bases and 4 bases, in that order; junction bases with no gene match: 6. This CDR3 reads CATSREGLVYEQYF. DNA of the CDR3: TGTGCCACCAGCAGGGAAGGACTAGTTTACGAGCAGTACTTC.

The chain recombines TRBV5-1 with TRBJ2-6; no firm D call. CDR1 is SGHRS, CDR2 YFSETQ, per germline. The CDR3 runs to 16 residues. The V end was cut by 0 bases, the J end by 0 bases, with 7 bases between. As DNA, the CDR3 is TGCGCCAGCAGCTTGGGGGCCCACTCTGGGGCCAACGTCCTGACTTTC. This gives the protein CASSLGAHSGANVLTF. The full variable domain, rest sourced from reference TRBV5-1 and TRBJ2-6, is KAGVTQTPRYLIKTRGQQVTLSCSPISGHRSVSWYQQTPGQGLQFLFEYFSETQRNKGNFPGRFSGRQFSNSRSEMNVSTLELGDSALYLCASSLGAHSGANVLTFGAGSRLTVL.

This clone was recorded only once. The chain has TRBV30 and TRBJ2-7, with 12 nucleotides matching TRBD1. The V segment lost 5 bases and the J segment 5 bases; nucleotides outside the gene matches: 4. This CDR3 contains 13 residues. Germline assignment: CDR1 GTSNPN and CDR2 SVGIG (reference sequence). The CDR3 DNA reads TGTGCCTGGGTGGGACAGGGGGCCCACGAGCAGTACTTC. Amino acid sequence: CAWVGQGAHEQYF.

The chain combines TRBV7-6 with TRBJ1-1, with 8 bases matching TRBD1. This CDR3 has 17 residues. Germline CDR1 reads SGHVS; CDR2 reads FNYEAQ. Trimming took 6 bases from V and 0 from J; bases not matched to a gene: 12. CDR3 in amino acids: CASSFRGQGIMNTEAFF. The CDR3 region has the DNA TGTGCCAGCAGTTTCCGAGGACAGGGAATTATGAACACTGAAGCTTTCTTT.

The chain links TRBV4-3 to TRBJ1-1; TRBD1 matches 10 bases. From germline, CDR1 is LGHNA and CDR2 YSLEER. The CDR3 length is 13 residues. V was pared by 6 bases and J by 6 bases, with 4 bases of the junction left unmatched. This CDR3 reads CASRDRGDPEAFF. In nucleotides, the CDR3 is TGCGCCAGCAGGGACAGGGGGGACCCTGAAGCTTTCTTT.

The rearrangement joins TRBV5-1 to TRBJ2-5, with 8 bases aligning to TRBD2. The ends lost 3 bases at V and 2 bases at J; junction bases unmatched: 18. The CDR3 is made up of 19 amino acids. Germline loops: CDR1 SGHRS, CDR2 YFSETQ. The CDR3 loop is CASSSPTDRLAGNQETQYF. The CDR3 bases are TGCGCCAGCAGCTCCCCCACGGATAGGCTAGCGGGTAATCAAGAGACCCAGTACTTC.

V and J are TRBV30 and TRBJ2-2, with 14 bases lining up with TRBD2. This CDR3 contains 19 residues. The ends lost 2 bases at V and 1 base at J; junction bases unmatched: 9. Germline loops: CDR1 GTSNPN, CDR2 SVGIG (reference sequence). CDR3 bases: TGTGCCTGGAGTCGATTTGGACTAGCGGGAGGTATGAACACCGGGGAGCTGTTTTTT. This codes for CAWSRFGLAGGMNTGELFF.

This clone occurred once. The rearrangement links TRBV9 to TRBJ2-4, with TRBD2 as a possible D gene (6 bases). The CDR3 runs 16 residues. Per germline, CDR1 SGDLS and CDR2 YYNGEE. V was shortened by 4 bases and J by 4 bases, with 18 bases between the two germline ends. CDR3 nucleotides: TGTGCCAGCAGCCCAAGGGTGGGGGGTGAGAAAAACATTCAGTACTTC. Protein sequence: CASSPRVGGEKNIQYF. The full variable domain, in which reference TRBV9 and TRBJ2-4 provide the parts outside the CDR3, is DSGVTQTPKHLITATGQRVTLRCSPRSGDLSVYWYQQSLDQGLQFLIQYYNGEERAKGNILERFSAQQFPDLHSELNLSSLELGDSALYFCASSPRVGGEKNIQYFGAGTRLSVL.

The CDR3 nucleotides are TGTGCCAGCAGTGCCTCCCCGGCGGGAGGGCCCAATGAGCAGTTCTTC. This sequence encodes CASSASPAGGPNEQFF. The chain uses TRBV6-4 and TRBJ2-1; 9 positions agree with TRBD2. The trim removed 4 bases at V and 6 bases at J, leaving 10 bases unmatched. This CDR3 comprises 16 residues. Germline V gene lookup returns CDR1 MRHNA and CDR2 SNTAGT.

The chain has TRBV19 and TRBJ2-1; 8 bases are a match to TRBD2. CDR3 length: 16 amino acids. Germline V gives CDR1 LNHDA, CDR2 SQIVND (reference sequence). Trimming removed 3 bases from V and 6 bases from J; junction bases left unmatched: 10. This CDR3 reads CASSMYRGRSGNEQFF. The CDR3 coding sequence is TGTGCCAGTAGTATGTATCGCGGGAGGAGTGGCAATGAGCAGTTCTTC.

This chain connects TRBV10-3 to TRBJ1-3, with a possible D match to TRBD1 (5 bases). Trimming left V 0 bases short and J 0 bases short, with 12 bases between. Germline values: CDR1 ENHRY, CDR2 SYGVKD. The CDR3 sequence is 17 residues long. The CDR3 sequence is CAISESIGQGSGNTIYF. DNA of the CDR3: TGTGCCATCAGTGAGTCAATTGGGCAGGGCTCTGGAAACACCATATATTTT.

The CDR3 region has the DNA TGCGCCAGCAGCCTGGGCGGGGATGCGAACACTGAAGCTTTCTTT. Residues: CASSLGGDANTEAFF. This rearrangement joins TRBV10-2 to TRBJ1-1, with D unclear. V lost 6 bases to trimming and J lost 1 base, with 15 bases between them. CDR1 is WSHSY and CDR2 is SAAADI in the germline V gene. The CDR3 is made up of 15 amino acids.

This clone was counted a single time. Different DNA sequences within this sample yield the same CDR3. In nucleotides, the CDR3 is TGCGCCAGCAGCTTGGGAGGGACCGCGAACACCGGGGAGCTGTTTTTT. This gives the protein CASSLGGTANTGELFF. The chain has TRBV5-1 and TRBJ2-2; tentatively, D is TRBD1 or TRBD2 (5 bases each). CDR1 is SGHRS, CDR2 YFSETQ, per germline. V was pared by 0 bases and J by 0 bases, with 9 bases between. The CDR3 length is 16 residues. The whole variable domain, remainder taken from reference TRBV5-1 and TRBJ2-2, is KAGVTQTPRYLIKTRGQQVTLSCSPISGHRSVSWYQQTPGQGLQFLFEYFSETQRNKGNFPGRFSGRQFSNSRSEMNVSTLELGDSALYLCASSLGGTANTGELFFGEGSRLTVL.

The chain recombines TRBV5-1 with TRBJ1-1; 7 bases are a match to TRBD1. The CDR3 length is 15 residues. Trimming took 4 bases from V and 3 from J; bases not matched to a gene: 9. Germline CDR1 SGHRS, CDR2 YFSETQ. CDR3 DNA: TGCGCCAGCAGCCCGACCAAGGGGGCACACACTGAAGCTTTCTTT. This encodes CASSPTKGAHTEAFF.